This TCR beta chain was identified during a study of beta chain features in type 1 diabetes. Overall study findings and caveats: Possible PCR preference for shorter templates applied equally to patients and controls. Sequencing from cDNA could over-represent high-TCR-expressing cells.

To note about this clone: Its antigen is not known.

cDNA synthesis used the whole RNA isolate, giving expressed TCRB sequences. TCRdb keeps only in-frame clones here, not all; method: immunoSEQ multiplex PCR. The data show over 150,000 clones, with less than 9.5% seen just once and 0.55% to 0.75% held by the top ten. Without exception, sorted populations had purity beyond 98%. The CDR3 runs to 13 residues. Germline V gives CDR1 SGHRS, CDR2 YFSETQ. V lost 1 base and J lost 5, with 9 bases in between. This chain connects TRBV5-1 to TRBJ2-5; D unclear. The sequencing input was central memory CD4+ T cells from blood. The receptor comes from a man younger than 35 in good health. CDR3 amino acids: CASSLSPRETQYF. CDR3 DNA: TGCGCCAGCAGCTTGTCACCTAGGGAGACCCAGTACTTC.